This T cell receptor beta chain was captured in a study of response to subunit inactivated influenza vaccine. MiXCR, run by TCRdb on the RT-PCR reads, gives a single entry per CDR3 protein. The profile shows around 790,000 distinct CDR3 sequences, 21% of them singletons. The trim removed 7 bases at V and 0 bases at J, leaving 6 bases unmatched. This CDR3 region has 16 residues. Germline V lookup: CDR1 SNHLY, CDR2 FYNNEI. The V call is TRBV2, the J call TRBJ1-6, with 7 bases aligning to TRBD1. This sequence was found in a man aged 45-60 years who received an inactivated influenza vaccine. This specimen was PBMCs from blood, taken roughly 5 days after vaccination. CDR3 loop: CASTGTETSYNSPLHF. The DNA for the CDR3 is TGTGCCAGCACCGGGACAGAAACCTCCTATAATTCACCCCTCCACTTT.